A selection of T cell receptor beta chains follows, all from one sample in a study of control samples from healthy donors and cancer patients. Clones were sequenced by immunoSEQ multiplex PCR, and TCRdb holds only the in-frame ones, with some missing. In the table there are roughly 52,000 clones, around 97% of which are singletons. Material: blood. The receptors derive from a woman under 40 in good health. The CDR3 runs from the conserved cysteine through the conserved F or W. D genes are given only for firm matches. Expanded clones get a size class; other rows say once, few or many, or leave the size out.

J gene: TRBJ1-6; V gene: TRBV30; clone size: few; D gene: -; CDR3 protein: CAWSVLAFNSPLHF; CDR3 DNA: TGTGCCTGGAGTGTACTAGCCTTTAATTCACCCCTCCACTTT
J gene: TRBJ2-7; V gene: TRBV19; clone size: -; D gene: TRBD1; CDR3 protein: CASSIGTGSYEQYF; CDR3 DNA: TGTGCCAGTAGTATTGGGACAGGGTCCTACGAGCAGTACTTC
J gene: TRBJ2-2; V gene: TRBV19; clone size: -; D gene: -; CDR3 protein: CASRYSPGELFF; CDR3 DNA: TGTGCCAGTAGGTACAGCCCCGGGGAGCTGTTTTTT
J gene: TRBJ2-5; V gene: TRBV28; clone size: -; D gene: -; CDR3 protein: CASNSRQDQETQYF; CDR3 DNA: TGTGCCAGCAATTCCCGACAGGACCAAGAGACCCAGTACTTC
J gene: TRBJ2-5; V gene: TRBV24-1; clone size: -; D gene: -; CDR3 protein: CATSDFETQYF; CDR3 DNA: TGTGCCACCAGTGATTTCGAGACCCAGTACTTC
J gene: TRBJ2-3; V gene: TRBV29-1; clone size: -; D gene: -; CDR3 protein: CSVEPSAGLTDTQYF; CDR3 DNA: TGCAGCGTTGAGCCTAGCGCGGGACTCACAGATACGCAGTATTTT
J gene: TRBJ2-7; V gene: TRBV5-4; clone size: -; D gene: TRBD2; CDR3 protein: CASSSTQGTGTSGTYEQYF; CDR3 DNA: TGTGCCAGCAGCTCGACCCAGGGAACAGGGACTAGCGGCACCTACGAGCAGTACTTC
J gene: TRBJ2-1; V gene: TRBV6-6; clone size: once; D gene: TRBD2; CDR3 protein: CASSSLGGRDNEQFF; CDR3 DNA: TGTGCCAGCAGTTCCTTGGGCGGGAGGGACAATGAGCAGTTCTTC
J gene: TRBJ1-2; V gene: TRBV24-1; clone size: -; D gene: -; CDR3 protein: CATSDGPFYGYTF; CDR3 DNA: TGTGCCACCAGTGACGGGCCCTTCTATGGCTACACCTTC
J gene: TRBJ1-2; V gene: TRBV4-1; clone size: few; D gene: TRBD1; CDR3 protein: CASSQGSGGENGYTF; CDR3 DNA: TGCGCCAGCAGCCAAGGGTCAGGGGGCGAAAATGGCTACACCTTC
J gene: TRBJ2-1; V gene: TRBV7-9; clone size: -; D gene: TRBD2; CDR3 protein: CASSRATSGRNEQFF; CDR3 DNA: TGTGCCAGCAGCCGGGCTACTAGCGGGAGGAATGAGCAGTTCTTC
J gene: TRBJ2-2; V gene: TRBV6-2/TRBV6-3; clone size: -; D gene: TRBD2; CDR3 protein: CASSQLAAGELFF; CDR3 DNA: TGTGCCAGCAGTCAACTAGCGGCCGGGGAGCTGTTTTTT
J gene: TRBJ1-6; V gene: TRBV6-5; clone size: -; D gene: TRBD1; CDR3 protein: CASRTGTGNSPLHF; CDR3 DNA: TGTGCCAGCAGGACCGGGACAGGGAATTCACCCCTCCACTTT
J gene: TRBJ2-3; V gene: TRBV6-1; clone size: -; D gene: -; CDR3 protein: CASSEAPGGPVDTQYF; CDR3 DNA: TGTGCCAGCAGTGAAGCCCCCGGGGGCCCTGTGGATACGCAGTATTTT
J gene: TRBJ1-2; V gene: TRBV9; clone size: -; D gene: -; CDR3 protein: CASSVSAEGWGGYTF; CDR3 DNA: TGTGCCAGCAGCGTATCTGCGGAGGGTTGGGGTGGCTACACCTTC
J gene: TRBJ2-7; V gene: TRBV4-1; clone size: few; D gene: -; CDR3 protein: CASSQASGLSYEQYF; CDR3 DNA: TGCGCCAGCAGCCAAGCTTCAGGCCTATCCTACGAGCAGTACTTC
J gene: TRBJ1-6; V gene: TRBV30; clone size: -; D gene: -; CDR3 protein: CAWSVRSGSSPLHF; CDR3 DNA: TGTGCCTGGAGTGTACGCAGTGGGAGTTCACCCCTCCACTTT
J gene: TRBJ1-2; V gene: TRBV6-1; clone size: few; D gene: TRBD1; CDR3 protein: CASSEGTGGYGYTF; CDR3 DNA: TGTGCCAGCAGTGAAGGGACAGGGGGCTATGGCTACACCTTC
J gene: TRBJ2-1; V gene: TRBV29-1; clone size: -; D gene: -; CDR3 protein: CSVASYNEQFF; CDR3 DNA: TGCAGCGTTGCCTCCTACAATGAGCAGTTCTTC
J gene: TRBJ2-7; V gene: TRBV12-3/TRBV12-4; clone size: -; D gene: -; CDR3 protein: CASSSGQNYEQYF; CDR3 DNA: TGTGCCAGCAGCTCGGGACAAAATTACGAGCAGTACTTC
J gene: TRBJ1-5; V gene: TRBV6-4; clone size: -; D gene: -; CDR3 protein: CASSVGPNQPQHF; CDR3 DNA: TGTGCCAGCAGTGTGGGCCCCAATCAGCCCCAGCATTTT
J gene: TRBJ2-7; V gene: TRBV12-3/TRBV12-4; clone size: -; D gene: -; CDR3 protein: CASSLGLAYEQYF; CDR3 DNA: TGTGCCAGCAGTTTAGGGCTAGCCTACGAGCAGTACTTC
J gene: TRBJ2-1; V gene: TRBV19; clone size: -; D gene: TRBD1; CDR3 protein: CASSRTGGNEQFF; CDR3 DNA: TGTGCCAGTAGTAGGACAGGGGGCAATGAGCAGTTCTTC